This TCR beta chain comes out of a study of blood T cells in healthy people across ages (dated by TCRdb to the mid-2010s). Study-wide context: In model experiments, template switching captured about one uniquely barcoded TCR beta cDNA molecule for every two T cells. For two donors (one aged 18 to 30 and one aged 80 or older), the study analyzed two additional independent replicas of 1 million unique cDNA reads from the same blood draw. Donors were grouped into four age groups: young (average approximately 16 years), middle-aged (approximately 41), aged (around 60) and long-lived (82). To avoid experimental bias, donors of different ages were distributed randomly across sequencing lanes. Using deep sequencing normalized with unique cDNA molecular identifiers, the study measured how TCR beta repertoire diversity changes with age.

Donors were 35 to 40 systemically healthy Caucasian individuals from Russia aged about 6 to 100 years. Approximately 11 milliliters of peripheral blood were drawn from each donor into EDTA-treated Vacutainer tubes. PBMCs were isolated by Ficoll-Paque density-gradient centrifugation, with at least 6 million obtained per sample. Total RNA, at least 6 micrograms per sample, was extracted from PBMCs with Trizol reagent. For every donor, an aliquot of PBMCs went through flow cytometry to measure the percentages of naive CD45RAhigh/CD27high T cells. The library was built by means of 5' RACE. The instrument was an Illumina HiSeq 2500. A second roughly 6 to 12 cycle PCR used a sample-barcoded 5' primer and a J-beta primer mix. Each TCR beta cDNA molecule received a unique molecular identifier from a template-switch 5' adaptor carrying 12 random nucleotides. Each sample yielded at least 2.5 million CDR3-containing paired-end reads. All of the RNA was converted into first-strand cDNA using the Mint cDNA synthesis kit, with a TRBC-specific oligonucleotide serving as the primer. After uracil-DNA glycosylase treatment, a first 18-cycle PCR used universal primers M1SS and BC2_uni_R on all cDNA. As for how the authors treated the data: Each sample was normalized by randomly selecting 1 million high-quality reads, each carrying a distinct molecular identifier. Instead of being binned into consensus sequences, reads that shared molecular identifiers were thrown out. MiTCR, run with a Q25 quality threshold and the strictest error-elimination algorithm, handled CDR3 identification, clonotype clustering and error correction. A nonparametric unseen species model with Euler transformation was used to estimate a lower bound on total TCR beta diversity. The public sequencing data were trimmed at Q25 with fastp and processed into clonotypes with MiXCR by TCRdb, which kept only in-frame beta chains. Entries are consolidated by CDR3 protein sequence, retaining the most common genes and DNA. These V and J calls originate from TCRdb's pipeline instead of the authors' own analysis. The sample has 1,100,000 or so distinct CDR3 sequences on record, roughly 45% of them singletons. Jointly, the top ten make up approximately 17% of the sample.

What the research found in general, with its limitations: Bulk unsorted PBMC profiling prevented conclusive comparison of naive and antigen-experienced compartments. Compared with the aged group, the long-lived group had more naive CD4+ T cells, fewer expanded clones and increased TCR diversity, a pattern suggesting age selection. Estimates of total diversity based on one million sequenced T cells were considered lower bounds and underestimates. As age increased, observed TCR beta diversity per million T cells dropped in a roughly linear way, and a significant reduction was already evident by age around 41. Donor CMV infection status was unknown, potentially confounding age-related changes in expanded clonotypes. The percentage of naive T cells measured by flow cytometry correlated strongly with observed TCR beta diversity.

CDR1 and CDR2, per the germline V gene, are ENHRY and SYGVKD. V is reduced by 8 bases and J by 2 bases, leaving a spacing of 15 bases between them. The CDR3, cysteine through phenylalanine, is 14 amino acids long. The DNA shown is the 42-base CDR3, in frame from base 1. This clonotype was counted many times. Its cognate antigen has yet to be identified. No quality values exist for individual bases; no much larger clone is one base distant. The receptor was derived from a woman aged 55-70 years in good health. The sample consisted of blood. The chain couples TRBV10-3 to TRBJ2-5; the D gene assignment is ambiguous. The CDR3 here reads CAIRGQAPQETQYF. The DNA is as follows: TGTGCCATCCGTGGTCAGGCACCTCAAGAGACCCAGTACTTC.